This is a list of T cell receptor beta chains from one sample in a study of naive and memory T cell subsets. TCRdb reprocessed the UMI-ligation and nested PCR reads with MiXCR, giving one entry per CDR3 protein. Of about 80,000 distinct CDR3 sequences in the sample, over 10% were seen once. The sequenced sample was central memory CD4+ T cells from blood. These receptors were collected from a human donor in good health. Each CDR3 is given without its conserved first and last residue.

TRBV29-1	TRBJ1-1	SVEELGGAF
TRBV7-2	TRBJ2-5	ASSLALQETQY
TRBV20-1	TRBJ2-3	SARRERGSDTQY
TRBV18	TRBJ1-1	ASSPLDRKTEAF
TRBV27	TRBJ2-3	ASSLWALAGDSDTQY
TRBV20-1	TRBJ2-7	SVGQAGSYEQY
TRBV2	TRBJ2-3	ASREGTDTQY
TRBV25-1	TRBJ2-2	ASSERRGRAPGELF
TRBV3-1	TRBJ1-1	ASSQQRRLQITEAF
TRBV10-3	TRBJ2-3	AISAGAGTDTQY
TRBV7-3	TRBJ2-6	ASSPRGGAGANVLT
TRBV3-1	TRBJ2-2	ASSQAEIAGELF
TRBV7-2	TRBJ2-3	ASSPGGQPTDTQY
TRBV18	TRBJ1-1	ASSGDRNTEAF
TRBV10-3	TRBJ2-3	ATTGNSADTQY
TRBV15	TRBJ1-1	ATSREYRGLSEAF
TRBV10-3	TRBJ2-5	AISGLALGQETQY
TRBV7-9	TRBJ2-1	ASSLRLRNNEQF
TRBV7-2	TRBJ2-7	ASSLDYYEQY
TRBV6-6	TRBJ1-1	ASRPPTGTGNTEAF
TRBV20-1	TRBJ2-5	SATRGSGNQETQY
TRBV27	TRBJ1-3	ASSPQPTGGGNTIY
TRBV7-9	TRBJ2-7	ASSFYSGGWYSCEQY
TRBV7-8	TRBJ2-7	ASSSGPYYEQY
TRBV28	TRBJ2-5	ASSGTVQETQY
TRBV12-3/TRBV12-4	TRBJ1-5	ASRITEYQPQH
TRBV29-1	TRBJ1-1	SVMGPWNTEAF
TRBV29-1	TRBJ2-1	SVSRTSGSNEQF
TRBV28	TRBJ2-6	ASRPTGGGGANVLT
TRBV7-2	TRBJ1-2	ASSQSSFAANYGYT
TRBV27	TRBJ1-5	ASMGSAGVGSQPQH
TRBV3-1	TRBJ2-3	ASSPSASSTDTQY
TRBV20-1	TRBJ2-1	SATPPAHEQF
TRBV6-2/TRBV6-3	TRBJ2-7	ASSYFYEQY
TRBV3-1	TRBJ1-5	ASSQVGSNQPQH
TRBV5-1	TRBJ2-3	ASSLEVAGSTDTQY